This section outlines one T cell receptor beta chain sequence together with its context. Its specificity is not known. The sample originates from a study of lymphopenia after photon versus proton radiotherapy. Whole-study findings and limits: Relative stability marked proton patients; photon patients lost diversity and naive cells. Better survival with proton therapy was suggested as possible, not demonstrated. Post-nadir diversity loss with photons came from oligoclonal expansion, particularly CD8+ Temra cells. Post-nadir TCR diversity decline inversely tracked overall survival among those who died.

This CDR3 has 16 residues. Germline V gene sequence: CDR1 SGHAT, CDR2 FQNNGV. V shed 4 bases and J shed 0 bases, with 13 bases lying between them. Profiling relied on immunoSEQ multiplex PCR, and the TCRdb table lists in-frame clones only, not all of them. The sample carries about 37,000 clones, 85% to 90% recorded once. The sequence was collected from a man aged 50-60 years with gastric cancer. V usage is TRBV11-2 and J usage is TRBJ2-1; no definite D call. The sequencing used peripheral blood, collected from a patient treated with photon-based radiotherapy. CDR3 protein: CASSSLVGSSYNEQFF. Here the CDR3 DNA reads TGTGCCAGCAGCTCCCTTGTCGGCAGCTCCTACAATGAGCAGTTCTTC.